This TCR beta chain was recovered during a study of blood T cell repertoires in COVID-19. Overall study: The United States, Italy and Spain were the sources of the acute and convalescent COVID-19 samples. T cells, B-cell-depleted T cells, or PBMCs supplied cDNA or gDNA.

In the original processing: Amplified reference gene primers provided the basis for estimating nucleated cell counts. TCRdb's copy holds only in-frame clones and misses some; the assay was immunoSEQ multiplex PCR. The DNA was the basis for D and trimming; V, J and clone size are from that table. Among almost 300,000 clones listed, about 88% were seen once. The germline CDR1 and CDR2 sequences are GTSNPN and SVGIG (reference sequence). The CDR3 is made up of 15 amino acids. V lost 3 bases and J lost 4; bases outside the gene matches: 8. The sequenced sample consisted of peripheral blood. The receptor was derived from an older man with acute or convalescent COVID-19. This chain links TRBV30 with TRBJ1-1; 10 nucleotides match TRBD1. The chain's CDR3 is CAWRNTGTGVTEAFF. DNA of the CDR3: TGTGCCTGGAGGAACACCGGGACAGGGGTCACTGAAGCTTTCTTT. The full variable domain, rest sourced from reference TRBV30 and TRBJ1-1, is SQTIHQWPATLVQPVGSPLSLECTVEGTSNPNLYWYRQAAGRGLQLLFYSVGIGQISSEVPQNLSASRPQDRQFILSSKKLLLSDSGFYLCAWRNTGTGVTEAFFGQGTRLTVV.